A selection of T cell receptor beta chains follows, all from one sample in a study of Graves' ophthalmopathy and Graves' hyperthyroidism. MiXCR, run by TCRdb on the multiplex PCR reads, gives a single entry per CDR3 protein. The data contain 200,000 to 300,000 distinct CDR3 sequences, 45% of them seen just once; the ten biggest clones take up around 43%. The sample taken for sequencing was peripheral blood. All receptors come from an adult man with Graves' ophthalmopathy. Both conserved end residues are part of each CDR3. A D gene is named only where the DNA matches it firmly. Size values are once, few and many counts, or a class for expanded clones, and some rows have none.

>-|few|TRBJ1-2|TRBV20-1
CSARGGSLYGYTF
TGCAGTGCTAGGGGCGGGAGCCTCTATGGCTACACCTTC
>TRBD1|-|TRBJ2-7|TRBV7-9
CASRPPGTGDYEQYF
TGTGCCAGCAGACCACCAGGGACAGGGGACTACGAGCAGTACTTC
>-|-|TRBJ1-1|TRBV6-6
CASSEQGRNTEAFF
TGTGCCAGCAGTGAGCAAGGACGAAACACTGAAGCTTTCTTT
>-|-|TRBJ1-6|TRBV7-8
CASTPGGINSPLHF
TGTGCCAGCACTCCGGGGGGCATCAATTCACCCCTCCACTTT
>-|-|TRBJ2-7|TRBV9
CASSVAEKSSYEQYF
TGTGCCAGCAGCGTAGCTGAGAAGAGCTCCTACGAGCAGTACTTC
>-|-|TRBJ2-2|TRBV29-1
CSVVRGTGELFF
TGCAGCGTTGTAAGGGGCACCGGGGAGCTGTTTTTT
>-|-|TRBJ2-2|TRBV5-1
CASSLPGTGELFF
TGCGCCAGCAGCTTGCCCGGCACCGGGGAGCTGTTTTTT
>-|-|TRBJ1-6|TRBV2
CASSEVDTRANSPLHF
TGTGCCAGCAGTGAAGTCGACACTCGGGCTAATTCACCCCTCCACTTT
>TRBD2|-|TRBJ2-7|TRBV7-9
CASSYGSTLGGSYEQYF
TGTGCCAGCAGTTACGGGTCCACCTTGGGGGGGTCCTACGAGCAGTACTTC
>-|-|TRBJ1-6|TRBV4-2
CASSQERAGDSPLHF
TGTGCCAGCAGCCAAGAGAGGGCAGGGGATTCACCCCTCCACTTT
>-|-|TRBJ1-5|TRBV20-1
CSARGGGSNQPQHF
TGCAGTGCTAGAGGGGGGGGTAGCAATCAGCCCCAGCATTTT
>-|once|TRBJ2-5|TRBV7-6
CASSSTRSGTQETQYF
TGTGCCAGCAGCTCTACTCGCAGCGGAACGCAAGAGACCCAGTACTTC
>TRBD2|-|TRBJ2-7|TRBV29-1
CSVEGGSERSQQYF
TGCAGCGTTGAGGGAGGGTCGGAGAGGTCGCAGCAGTACTTC
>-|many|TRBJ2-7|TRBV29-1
CSVEAPGRAYEQYF
TGCAGCGTTGAAGCGCCAGGTCGAGCCTACGAGCAGTACTTC
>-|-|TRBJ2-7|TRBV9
CASSVQGGNDEQYF
TGTGCCAGCAGCGTTCAGGGGGGGAACGACGAGCAGTACTTC
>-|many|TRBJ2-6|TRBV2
CASSTGVDSGANVLTF
TGTGCCAGCAGCACTGGGGTCGATTCTGGGGCCAACGTCCTGACTTTC
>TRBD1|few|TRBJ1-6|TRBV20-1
CSAGTVHSPLHF
TGCAGTGCTGGGACAGTCCATTCACCCCTCCACTTT
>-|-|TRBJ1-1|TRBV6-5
CASSYYRGGNTEAFF
TGTGCCAGCAGTTACTACCGCGGGGGGAACACTGAAGCTTTCTTT
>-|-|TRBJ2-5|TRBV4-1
CASSQERRGQETQYF
TGCGCCAGCAGCCAAGAACGGCGGGGCCAAGAGACCCAGTACTTC
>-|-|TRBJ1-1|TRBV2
CASSEPTGNTEAFF
TGTGCCAGCAGTGAACCAACAGGGAACACTGAAGCTTTCTTT
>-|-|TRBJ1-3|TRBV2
CASSQLGGSGNTIYF
TGTGCCAGCAGCCAACTAGGAGGCAGTGGAAACACCATATATTTT
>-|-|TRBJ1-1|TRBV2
CASSLAQANTEAFF
TGTGCCAGCAGCTTAGCCCAGGCGAACACTGAAGCTTTCTTT
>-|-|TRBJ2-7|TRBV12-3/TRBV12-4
CASRQGAAYEQYF
TGTGCCAGCAGACAGGGTGCGGCCTACGAGCAGTACTTC